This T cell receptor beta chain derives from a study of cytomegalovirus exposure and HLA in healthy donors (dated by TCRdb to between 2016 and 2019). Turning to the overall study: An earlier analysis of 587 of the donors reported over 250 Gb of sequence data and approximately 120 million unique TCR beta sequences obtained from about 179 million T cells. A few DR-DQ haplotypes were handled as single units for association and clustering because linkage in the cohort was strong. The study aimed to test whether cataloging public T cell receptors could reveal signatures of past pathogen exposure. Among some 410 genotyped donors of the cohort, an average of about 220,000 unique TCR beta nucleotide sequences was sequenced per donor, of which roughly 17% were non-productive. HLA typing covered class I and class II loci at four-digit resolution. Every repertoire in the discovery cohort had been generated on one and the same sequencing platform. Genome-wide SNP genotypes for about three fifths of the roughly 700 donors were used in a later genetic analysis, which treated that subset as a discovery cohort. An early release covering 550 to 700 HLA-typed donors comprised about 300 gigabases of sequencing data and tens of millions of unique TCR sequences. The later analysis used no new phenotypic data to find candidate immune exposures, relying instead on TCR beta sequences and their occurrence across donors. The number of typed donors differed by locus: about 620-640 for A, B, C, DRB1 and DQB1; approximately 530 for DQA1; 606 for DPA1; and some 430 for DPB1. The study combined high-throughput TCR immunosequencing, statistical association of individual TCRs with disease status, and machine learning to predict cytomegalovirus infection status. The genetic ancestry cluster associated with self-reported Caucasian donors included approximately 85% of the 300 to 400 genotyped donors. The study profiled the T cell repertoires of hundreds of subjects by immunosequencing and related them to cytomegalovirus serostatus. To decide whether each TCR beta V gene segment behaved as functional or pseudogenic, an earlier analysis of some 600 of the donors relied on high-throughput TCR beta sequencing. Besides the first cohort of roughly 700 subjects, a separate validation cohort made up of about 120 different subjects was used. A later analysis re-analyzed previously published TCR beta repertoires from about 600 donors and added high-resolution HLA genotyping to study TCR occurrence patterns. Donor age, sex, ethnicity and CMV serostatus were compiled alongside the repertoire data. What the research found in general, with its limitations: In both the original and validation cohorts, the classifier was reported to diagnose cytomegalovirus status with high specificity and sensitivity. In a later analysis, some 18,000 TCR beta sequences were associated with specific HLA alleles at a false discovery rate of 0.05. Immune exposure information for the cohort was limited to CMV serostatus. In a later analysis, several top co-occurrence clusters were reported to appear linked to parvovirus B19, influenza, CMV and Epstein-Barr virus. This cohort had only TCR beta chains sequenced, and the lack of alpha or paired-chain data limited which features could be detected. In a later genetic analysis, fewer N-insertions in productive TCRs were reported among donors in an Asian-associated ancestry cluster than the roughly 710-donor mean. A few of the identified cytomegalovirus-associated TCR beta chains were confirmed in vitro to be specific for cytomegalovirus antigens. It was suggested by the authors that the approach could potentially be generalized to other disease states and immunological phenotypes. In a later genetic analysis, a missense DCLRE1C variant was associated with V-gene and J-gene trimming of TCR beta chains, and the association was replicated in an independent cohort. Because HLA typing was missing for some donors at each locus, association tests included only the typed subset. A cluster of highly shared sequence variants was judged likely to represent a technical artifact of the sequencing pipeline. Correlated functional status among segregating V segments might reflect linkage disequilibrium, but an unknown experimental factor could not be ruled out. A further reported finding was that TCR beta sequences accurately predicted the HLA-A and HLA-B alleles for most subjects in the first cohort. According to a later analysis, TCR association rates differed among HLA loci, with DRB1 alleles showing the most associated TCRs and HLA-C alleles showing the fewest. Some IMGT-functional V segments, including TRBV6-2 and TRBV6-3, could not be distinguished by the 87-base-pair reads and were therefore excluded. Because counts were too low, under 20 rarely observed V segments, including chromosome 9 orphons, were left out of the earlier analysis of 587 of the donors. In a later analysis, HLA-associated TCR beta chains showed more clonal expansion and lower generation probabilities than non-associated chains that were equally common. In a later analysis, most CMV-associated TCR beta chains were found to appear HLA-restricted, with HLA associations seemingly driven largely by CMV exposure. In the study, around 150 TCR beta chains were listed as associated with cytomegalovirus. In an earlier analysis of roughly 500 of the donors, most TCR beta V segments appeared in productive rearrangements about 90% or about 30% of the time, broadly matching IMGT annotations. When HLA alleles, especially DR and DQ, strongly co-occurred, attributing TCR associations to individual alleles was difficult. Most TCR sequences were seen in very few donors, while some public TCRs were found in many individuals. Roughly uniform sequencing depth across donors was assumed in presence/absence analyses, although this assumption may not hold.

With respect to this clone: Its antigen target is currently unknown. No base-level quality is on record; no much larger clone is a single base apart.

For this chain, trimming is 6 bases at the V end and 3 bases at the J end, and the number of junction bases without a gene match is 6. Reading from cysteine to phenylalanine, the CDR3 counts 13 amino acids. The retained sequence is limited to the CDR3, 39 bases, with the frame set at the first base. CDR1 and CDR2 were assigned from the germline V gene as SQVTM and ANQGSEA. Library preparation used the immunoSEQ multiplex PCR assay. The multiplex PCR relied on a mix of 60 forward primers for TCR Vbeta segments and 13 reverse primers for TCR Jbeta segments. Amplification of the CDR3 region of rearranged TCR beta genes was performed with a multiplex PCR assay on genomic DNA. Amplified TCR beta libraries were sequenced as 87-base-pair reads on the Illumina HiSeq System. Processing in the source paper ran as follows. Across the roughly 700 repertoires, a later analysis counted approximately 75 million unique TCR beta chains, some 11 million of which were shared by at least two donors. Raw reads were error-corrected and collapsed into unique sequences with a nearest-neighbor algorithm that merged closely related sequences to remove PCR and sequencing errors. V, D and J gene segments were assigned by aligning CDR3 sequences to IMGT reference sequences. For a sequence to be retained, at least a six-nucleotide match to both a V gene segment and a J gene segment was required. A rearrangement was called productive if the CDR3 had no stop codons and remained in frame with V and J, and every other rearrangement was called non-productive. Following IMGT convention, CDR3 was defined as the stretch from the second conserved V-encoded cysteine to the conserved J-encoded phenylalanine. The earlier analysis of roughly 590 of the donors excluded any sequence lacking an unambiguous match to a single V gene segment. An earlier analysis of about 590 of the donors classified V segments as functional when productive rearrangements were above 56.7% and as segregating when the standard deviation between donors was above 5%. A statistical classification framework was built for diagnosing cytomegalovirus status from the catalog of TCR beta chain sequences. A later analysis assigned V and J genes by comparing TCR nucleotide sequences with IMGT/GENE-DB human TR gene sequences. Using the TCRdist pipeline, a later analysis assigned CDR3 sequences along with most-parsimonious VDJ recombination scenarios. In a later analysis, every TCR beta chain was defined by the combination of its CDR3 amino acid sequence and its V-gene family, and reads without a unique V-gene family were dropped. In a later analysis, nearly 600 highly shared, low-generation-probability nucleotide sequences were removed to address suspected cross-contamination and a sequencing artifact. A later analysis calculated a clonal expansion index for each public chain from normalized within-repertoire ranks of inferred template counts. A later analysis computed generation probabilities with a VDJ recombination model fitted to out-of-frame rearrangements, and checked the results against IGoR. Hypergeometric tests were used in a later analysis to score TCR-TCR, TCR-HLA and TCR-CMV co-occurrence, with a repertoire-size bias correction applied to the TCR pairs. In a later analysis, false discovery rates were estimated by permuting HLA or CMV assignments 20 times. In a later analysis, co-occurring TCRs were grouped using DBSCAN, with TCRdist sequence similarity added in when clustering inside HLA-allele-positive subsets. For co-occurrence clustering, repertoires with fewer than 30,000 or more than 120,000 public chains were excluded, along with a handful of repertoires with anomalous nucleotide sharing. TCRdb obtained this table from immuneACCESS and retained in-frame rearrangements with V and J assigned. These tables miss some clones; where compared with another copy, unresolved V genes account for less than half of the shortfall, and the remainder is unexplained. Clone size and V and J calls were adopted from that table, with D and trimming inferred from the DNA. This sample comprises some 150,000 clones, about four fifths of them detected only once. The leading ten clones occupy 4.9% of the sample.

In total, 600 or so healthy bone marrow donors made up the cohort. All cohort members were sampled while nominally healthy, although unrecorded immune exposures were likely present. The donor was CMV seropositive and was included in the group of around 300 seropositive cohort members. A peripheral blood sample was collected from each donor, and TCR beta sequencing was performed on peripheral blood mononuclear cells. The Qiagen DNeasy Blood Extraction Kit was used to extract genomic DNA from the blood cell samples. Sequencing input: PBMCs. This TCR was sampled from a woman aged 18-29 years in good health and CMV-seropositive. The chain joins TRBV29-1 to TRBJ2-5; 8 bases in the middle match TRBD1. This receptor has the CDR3 CSVAETGEETQYF. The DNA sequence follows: TGCAGCGTGGCCGAGACAGGGGAAGAGACCCAGTACTTC.